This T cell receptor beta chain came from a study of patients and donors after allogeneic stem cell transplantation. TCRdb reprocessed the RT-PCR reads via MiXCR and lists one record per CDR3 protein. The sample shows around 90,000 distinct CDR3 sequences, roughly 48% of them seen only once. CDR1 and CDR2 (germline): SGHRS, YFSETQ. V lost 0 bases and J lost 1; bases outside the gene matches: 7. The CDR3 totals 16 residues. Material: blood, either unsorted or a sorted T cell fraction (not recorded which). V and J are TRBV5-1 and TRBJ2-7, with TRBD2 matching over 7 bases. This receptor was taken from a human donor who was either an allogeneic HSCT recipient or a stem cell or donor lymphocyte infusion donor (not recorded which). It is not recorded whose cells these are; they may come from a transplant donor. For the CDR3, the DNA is TGCGCCAGCAGCTTGGGCGACGGGAGGACGTCCTACGAGCAGTACTTC. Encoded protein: CASSLGDGRTSYEQYF.